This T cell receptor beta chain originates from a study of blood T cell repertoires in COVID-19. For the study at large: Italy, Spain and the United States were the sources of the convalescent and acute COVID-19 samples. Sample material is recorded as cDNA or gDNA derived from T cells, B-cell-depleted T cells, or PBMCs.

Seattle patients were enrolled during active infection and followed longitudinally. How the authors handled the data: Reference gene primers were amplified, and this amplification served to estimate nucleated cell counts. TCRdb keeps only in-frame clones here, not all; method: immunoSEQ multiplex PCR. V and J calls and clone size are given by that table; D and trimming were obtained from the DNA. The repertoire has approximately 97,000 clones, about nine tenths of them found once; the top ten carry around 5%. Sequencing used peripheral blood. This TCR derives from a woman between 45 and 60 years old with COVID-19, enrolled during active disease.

The CDR3 protein is CASSPGLTSGSDTQYF. DNA for the CDR3: TGTGCCAGCTCACCAGGGTTGACTAGCGGCTCAGATACGCAGTATTTT. The rearrangement joins TRBV18 to TRBJ2-3; TRBD2 aligns across 9 bases. Trimming removed 2 bases from V and 4 bases from J; junction bases left unmatched: 7. Germline values: CDR1 KGHSH, CDR2 LQKENI. This CDR3 contains 16 residues.